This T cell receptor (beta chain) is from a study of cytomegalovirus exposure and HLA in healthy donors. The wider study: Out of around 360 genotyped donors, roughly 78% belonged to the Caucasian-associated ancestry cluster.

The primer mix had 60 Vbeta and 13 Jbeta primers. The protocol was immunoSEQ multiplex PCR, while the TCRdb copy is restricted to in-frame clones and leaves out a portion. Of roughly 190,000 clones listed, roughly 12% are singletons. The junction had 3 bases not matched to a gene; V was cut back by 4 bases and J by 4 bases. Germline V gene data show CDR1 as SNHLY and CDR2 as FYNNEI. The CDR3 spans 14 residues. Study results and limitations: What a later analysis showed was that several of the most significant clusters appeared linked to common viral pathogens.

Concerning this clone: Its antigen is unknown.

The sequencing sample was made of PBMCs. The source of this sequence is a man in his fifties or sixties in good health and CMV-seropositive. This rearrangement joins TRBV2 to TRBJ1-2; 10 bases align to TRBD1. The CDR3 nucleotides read TGTGCCAGCAGTGGGGACAGGGGCGGCTATGGCTACACCTTC. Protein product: CASSGDRGGYGYTF. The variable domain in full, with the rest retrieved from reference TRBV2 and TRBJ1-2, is EPEVTQTPSHQVTQMGQEVILRCVPISNHLYFYWYRQILGQKVEFLVSFYNNEISEKSEIFDDQFSVERPDGSNFTLKIRSTKLEDSAMYFCASSGDRGGYGYTFGSGTRLTVV.